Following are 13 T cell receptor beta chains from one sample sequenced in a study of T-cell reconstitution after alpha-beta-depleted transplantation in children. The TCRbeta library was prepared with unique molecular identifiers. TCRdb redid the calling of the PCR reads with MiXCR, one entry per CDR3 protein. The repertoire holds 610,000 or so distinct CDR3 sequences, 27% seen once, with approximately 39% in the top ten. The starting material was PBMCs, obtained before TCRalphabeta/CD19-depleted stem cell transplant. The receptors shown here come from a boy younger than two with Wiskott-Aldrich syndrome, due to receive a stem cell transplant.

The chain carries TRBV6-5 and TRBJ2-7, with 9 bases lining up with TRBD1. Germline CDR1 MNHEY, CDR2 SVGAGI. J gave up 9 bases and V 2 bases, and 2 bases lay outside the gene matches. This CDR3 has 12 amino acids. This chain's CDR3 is CASSYTGGGQYF. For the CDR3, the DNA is TGTGCCAGCAGTTACACAGGGGGCGGGCAGTACTTC.

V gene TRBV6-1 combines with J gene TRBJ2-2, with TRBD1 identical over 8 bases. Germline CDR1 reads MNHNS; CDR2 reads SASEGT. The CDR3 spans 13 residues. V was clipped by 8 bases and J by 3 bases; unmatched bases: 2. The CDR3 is CASRDRYTGELFF. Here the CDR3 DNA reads TGTGCCAGCCGGGACAGGTACACCGGGGAGCTGTTTTTT.

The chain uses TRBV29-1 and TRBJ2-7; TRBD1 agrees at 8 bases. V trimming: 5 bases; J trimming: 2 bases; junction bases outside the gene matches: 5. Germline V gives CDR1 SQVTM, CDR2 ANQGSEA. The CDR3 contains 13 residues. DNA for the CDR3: TGCAGCGTTATCGGGACAGGAGCCTACGAGCAGTACTTC. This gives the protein CSVIGTGAYEQYF.

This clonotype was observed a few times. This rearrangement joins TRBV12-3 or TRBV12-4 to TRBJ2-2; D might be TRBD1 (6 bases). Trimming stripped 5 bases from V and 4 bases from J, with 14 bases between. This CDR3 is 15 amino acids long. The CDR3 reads CASSDDRSLTGELFF. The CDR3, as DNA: TGTGCCAGCAGTGACGACAGGTCCCTCACCGGGGAGCTGTTTTTT.

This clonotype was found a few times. CDR3 in amino acids: CASSASRVTGVRVGNTIYF. The CDR3 DNA follows: TGTGCCAGCAGTGCCTCCCGGGTCACTGGGGTTCGTGTCGGAAACACCATATATTTT. The chain joins TRBV6-4 to TRBJ1-3; D gene unclear. Trimming took off 4 bases at V and 4 bases at J, with 26 bases between the two ends. The CDR3 consists of 19 residues. Germline V CDR1 and CDR2: MRHNA, SNTAGT.

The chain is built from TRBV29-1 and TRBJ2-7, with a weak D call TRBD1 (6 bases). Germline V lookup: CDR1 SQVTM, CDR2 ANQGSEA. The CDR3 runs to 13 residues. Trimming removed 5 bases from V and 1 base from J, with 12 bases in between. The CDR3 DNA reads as TGCAGCGTTTATCAGACAGGTTCCTACGAGCAGTACTTC. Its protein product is CSVYQTGSYEQYF.

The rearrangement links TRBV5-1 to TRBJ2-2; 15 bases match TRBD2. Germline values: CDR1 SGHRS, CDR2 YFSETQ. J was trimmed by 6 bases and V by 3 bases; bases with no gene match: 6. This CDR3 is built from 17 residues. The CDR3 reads CASSSGLAGGPAGELFF. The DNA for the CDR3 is TGCGCCAGCAGCTCCGGACTAGCGGGAGGGCCGGCCGGGGAGCTGTTTTTT.

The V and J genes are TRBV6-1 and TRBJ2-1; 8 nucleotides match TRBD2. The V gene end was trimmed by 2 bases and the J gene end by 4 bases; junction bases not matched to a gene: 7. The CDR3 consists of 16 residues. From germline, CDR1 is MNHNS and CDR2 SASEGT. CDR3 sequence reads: CASSEFREGPYNEQFF. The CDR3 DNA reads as TGTGCCAGCAGTGAATTCCGGGAGGGCCCGTACAATGAGCAGTTCTTC.

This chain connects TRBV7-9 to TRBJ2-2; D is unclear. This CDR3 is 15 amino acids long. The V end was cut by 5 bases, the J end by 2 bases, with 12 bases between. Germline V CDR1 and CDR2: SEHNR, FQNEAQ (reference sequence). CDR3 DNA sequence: TGTGCCAGCAGCCCCTCCCCTAGAAACACCGGGGAGCTGTTTTTT. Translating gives CASSPSPRNTGELFF.

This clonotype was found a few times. CDR3: CSGTDRNTGELFF. CDR3 in DNA: TGCAGCGGGACTGACAGAAACACCGGGGAGCTGTTTTTT. The chain couples TRBV29-1 to TRBJ2-2; either TRBD1 or TRBD2 may fit D (5 bases each). CDR1 is SQVTM and CDR2 is ANQGSEA in the germline V gene. The V end was cut by 7 bases, the J end by 2 bases, with 11 bases between. The CDR3 loop spans 13 amino acids.

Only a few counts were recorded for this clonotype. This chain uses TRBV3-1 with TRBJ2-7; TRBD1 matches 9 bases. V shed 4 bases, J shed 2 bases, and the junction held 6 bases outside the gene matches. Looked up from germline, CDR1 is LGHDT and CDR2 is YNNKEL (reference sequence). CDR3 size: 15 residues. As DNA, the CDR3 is TGTGCCAGCAGCCGGGGACAGGGTGGCACCTACGAGCAGTACTTC. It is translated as CASSRGQGGTYEQYF.

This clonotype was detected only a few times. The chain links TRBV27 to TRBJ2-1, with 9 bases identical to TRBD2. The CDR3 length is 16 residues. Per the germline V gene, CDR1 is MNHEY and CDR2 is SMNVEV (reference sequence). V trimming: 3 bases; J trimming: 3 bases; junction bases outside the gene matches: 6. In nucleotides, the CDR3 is TGTGCCAGCAGTTTCCCAGCGGGAGGCGGCTACAATGAGCAGTTCTTC. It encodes CASSFPAGGGYNEQFF.

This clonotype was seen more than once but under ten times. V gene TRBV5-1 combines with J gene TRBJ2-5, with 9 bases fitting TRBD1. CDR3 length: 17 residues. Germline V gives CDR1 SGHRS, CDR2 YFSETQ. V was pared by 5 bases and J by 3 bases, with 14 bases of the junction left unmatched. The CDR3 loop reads CASSSKTGTGREETQYF. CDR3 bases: TGCGCCAGCAGTTCCAAAACCGGGACAGGGAGGGAAGAGACCCAGTACTTC.